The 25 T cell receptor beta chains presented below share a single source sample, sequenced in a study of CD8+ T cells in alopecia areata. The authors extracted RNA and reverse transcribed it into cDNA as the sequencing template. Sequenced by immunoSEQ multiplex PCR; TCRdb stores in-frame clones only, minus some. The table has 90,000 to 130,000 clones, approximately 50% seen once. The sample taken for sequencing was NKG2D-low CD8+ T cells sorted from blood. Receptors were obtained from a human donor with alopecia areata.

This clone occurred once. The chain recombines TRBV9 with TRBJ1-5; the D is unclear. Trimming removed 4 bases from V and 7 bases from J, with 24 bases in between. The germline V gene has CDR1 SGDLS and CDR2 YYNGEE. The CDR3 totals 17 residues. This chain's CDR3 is CASSPYPVGVWEQPQHF. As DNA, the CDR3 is TGTGCCAGCAGCCCATACCCGGTCGGGGTTTGGGAACAGCCCCAGCATTTT.

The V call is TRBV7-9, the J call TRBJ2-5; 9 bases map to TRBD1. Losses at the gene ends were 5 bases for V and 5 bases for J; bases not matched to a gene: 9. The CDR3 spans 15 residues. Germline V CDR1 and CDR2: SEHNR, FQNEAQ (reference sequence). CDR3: CASSPRTGDGETQYF. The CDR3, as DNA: TGTGCCAGCAGCCCTCGGACAGGGGATGGGGAGACCCAGTACTTC.

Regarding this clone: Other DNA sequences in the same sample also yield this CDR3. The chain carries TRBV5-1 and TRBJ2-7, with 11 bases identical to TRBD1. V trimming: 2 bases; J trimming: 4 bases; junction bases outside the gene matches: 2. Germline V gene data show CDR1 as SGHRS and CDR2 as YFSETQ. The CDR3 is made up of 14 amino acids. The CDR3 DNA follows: TGCGCCAGCAGCTTTGGGACAGGGGGTTACGAGCAGTACTTC. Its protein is CASSFGTGGYEQYF.

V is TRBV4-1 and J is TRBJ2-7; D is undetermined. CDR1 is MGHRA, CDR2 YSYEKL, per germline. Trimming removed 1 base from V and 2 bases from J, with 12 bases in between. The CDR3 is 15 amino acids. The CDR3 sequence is CASSQALPPTYEQYF. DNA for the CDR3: TGCGCCAGCAGCCAAGCCCTGCCCCCCACCTACGAGCAGTACTTC.

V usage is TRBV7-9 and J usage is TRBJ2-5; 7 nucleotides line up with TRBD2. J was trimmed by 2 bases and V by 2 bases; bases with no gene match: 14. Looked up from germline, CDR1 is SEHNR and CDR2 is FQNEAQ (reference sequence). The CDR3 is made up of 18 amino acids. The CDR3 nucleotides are TGTGCCAGCAGCTTACTTTCTAGGCTAGCGGAAGTACAAGAGACCCAGTACTTC. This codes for CASSLLSRLAEVQETQYF.

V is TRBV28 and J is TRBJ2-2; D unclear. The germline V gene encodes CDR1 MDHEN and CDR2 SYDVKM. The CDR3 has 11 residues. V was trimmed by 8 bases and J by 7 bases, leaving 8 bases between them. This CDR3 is CASGVVGELFF. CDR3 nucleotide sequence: TGTGCCAGCGGCGTCGTCGGGGAGCTGTTTTTT.

CDR3 sequence reads: CASNPPGYEQYF. CDR3 nucleotides: TGTGCCAGCAACCCCCCCGGCTACGAGCAGTACTTC. The J gene is TRBJ2-7, the V gene TRBV21-1; the DNA was not compared with TRBD2, the D call given in the table. TRBV21-1 is a listed pseudogene. The CDR3 contains 12 residues.

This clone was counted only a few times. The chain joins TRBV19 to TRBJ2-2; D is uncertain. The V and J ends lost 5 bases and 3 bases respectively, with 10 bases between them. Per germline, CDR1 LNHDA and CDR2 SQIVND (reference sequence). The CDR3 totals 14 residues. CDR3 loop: CASSFRRYTGELFF. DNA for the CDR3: TGTGCCAGTAGTTTCAGGAGATACACCGGGGAGCTGTTTTTT.

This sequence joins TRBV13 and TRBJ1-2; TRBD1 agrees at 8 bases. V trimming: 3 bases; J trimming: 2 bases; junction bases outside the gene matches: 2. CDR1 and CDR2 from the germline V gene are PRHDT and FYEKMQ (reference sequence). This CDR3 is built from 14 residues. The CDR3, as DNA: TGTGCCAGCAGCTTTGGACAGGGCAACTATGGCTACACCTTC. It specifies CASSFGQGNYGYTF.

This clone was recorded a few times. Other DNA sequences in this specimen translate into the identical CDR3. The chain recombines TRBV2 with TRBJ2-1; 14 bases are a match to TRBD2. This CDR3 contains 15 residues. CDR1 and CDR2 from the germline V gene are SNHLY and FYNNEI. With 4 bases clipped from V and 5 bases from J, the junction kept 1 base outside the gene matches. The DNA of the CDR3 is TGTGCCAGCAGTGTGGGACTAGCGGGGGACAATGAGCAGTTCTTC. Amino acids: CASSVGLAGDNEQFF.

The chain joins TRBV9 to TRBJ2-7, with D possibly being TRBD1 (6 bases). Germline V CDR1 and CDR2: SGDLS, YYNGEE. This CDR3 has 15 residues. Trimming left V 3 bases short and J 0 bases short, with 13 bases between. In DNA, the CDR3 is TGTGCCAGCAGCGCAGGTGGGGACACCTCCTACGAGCAGTACTTC. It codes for CASSAGGDTSYEQYF. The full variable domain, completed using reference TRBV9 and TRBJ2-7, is DSGVTQTPKHLITATGQRVTLRCSPRSGDLSVYWYQQSLDQGLQFLIQYYNGEERAKGNILERFSAQQFPDLHSELNLSSLELGDSALYFCASSAGGDTSYEQYFGPGTRLTVT.

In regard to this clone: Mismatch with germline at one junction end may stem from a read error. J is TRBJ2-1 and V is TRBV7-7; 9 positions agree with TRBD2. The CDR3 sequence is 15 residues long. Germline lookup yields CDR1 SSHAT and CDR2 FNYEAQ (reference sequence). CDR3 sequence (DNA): TGTGCTAGCAGCTTAGGTCTAGCGGGGCCGAATGAGCAGTTCTTC. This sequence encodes CASSLGLAGPNEQFF.

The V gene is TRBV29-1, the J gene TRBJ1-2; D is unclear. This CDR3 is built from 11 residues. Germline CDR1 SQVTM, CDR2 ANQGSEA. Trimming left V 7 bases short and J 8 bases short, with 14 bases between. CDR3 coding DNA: TGCAGCGCACTCCTATCGGACGGCTACACCTTC. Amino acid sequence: CSALLSDGYTF.

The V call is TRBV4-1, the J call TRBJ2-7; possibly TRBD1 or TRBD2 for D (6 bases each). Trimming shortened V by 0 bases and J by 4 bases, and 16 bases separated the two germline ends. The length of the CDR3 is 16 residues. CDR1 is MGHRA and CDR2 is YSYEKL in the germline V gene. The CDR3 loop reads CASSQDSGEGGYEQYF. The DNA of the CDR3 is TGCGCCAGCAGCCAAGATTCAGGCGAAGGGGGGTACGAGCAGTACTTC.

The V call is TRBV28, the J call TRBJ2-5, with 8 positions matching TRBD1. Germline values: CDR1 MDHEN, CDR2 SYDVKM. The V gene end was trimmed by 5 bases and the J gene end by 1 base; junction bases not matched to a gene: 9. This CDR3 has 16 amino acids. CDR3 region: CASSQDRGPIQETQYF. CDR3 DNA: TGTGCCAGCAGTCAAGACAGGGGACCTATCCAAGAGACCCAGTACTTC.

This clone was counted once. The CDR3 spells CASSIGEGTTSGKGTRSWNEQFF. Here the CDR3 DNA reads TGTGCCAGTAGTATAGGGGAGGGGACGACTAGCGGGAAGGGCACGCGTTCTTGGAATGAGCAGTTCTTC. This chain uses TRBV19 with TRBJ2-1; 11 nucleotides align to TRBD2. Germline lookup yields CDR1 LNHDA and CDR2 SQIVND (reference sequence). The ends lost 1 base at V and 7 bases at J; junction bases unmatched: 27. This CDR3 has 23 amino acids.

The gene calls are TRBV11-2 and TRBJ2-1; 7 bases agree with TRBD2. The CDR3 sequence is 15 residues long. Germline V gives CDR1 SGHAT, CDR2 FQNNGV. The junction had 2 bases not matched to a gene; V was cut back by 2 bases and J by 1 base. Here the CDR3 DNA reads TGTGCCAGCAGCTTAACTAGCGCATCCTACAATGAGCAGTTCTTC. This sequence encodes CASSLTSASYNEQFF.

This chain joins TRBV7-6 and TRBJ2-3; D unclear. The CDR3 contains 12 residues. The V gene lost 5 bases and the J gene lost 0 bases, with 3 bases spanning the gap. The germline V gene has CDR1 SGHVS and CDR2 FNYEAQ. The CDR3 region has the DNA TGTGCCAGCAGCGTTAGCACAGATACGCAGTATTTT. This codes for CASSVSTDTQYF. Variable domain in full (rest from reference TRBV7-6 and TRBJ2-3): GAGVSQSPRYKVTKRGQDVALRCDPISGHVSLYWYRQALGQGPEFLTYFNYEAQQDKSGLPNDRFSAERPEGSISTLTIQRTEQRDSAMYRCASSVSTDTQYFGPGTRLTVL.

CDR3 bases: TGCAGCGTTGAAATGGACAGGGGAAAGTCCTACGAGCAGTACTTC. Residues: CSVEMDRGKSYEQYF. This chain uses TRBV29-1 with TRBJ2-7; the match to TRBD1 covers 9 bases. The J segment lost 1 base and the V segment lost 2 bases, leaving 6 bases of the junction unmatched. The germline CDR1 and CDR2 sequences are SQVTM and ANQGSEA. There are 15 residues in the CDR3.

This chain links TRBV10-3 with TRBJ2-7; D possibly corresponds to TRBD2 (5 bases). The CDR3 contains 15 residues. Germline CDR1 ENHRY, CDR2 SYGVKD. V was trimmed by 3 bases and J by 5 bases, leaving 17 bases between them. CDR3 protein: CAISDPGLGIHEQYF. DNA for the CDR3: TGTGCCATCAGTGACCCTGGACTTGGGATACACGAGCAGTACTTC.

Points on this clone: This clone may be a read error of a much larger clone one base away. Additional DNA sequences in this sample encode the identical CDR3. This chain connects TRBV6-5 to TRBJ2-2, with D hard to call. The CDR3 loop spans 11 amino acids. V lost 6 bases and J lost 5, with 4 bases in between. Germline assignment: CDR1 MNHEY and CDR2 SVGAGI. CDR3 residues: CASSGTGELFF. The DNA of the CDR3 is TGTGCCAGCAGCGGGACCGGGGAGCTGTTTTTT.

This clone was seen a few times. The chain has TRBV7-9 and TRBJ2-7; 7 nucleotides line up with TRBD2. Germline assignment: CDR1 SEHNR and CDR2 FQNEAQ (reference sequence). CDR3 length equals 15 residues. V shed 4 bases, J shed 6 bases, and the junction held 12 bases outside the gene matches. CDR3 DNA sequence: TGTGCCAGCAGCTCGTCTCGACTAGCTGGGGGCGAGCAGTACTTC. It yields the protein CASSSSRLAGGEQYF.

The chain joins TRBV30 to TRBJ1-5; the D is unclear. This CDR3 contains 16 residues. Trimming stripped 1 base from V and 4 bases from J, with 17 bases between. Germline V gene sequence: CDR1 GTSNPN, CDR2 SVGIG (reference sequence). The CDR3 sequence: CAWSASLPRWNQPQHF. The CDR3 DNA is TGTGCCTGGAGTGCATCACTCCCGAGGTGGAATCAGCCCCAGCATTTT.

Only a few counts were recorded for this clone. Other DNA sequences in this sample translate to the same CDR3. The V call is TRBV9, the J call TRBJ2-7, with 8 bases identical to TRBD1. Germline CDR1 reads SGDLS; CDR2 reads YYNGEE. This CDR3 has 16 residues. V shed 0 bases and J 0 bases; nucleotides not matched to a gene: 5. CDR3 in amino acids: CASSVGGTGLSYEQYF. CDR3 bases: TGTGCCAGCAGCGTAGGGGGGACAGGACTCTCCTACGAGCAGTACTTC.

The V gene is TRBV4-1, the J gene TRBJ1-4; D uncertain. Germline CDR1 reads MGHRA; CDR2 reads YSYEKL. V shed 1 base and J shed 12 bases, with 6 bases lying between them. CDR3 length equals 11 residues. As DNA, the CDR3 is TGCGCCAGCAGCCAAGGCGTAGAACTGTTTTTT. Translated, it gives CASSQGVELFF.